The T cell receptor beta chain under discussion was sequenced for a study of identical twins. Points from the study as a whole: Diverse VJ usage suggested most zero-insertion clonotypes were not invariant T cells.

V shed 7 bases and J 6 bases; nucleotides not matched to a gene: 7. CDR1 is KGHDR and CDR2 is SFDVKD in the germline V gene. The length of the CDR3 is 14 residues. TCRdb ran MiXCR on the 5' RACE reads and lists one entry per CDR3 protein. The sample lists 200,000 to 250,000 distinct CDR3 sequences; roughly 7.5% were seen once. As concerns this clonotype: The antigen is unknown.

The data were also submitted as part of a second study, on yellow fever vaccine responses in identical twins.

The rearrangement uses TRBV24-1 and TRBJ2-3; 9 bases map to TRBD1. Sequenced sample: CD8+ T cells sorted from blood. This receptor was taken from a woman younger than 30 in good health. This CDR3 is CATSRDREGDTQYF. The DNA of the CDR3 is TGTGCCACCAGCCGGGACAGGGAGGGCGATACGCAGTATTTT.